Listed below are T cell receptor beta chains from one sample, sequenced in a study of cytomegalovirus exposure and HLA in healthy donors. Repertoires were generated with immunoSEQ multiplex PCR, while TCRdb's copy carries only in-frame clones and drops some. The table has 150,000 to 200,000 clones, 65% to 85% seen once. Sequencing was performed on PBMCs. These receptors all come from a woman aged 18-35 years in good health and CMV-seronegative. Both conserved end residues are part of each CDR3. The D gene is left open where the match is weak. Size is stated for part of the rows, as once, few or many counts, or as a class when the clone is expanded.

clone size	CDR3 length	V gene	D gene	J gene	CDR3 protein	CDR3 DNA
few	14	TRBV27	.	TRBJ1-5	CASSFVAGNQPQHF	TGTGCCAGCAGTTTTGTGGCAGGAAATCAGCCCCAGCATTTT
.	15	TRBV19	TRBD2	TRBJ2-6	CASNPREGGANVLTF	TGTGCCAGTAACCCCAGGGAGGGGGGGGCCAACGTCCTGACTTTC
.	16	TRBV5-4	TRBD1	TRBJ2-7	CASSLAWDRGRYEQYF	TGTGCCAGCAGCTTGGCCTGGGACAGGGGGCGTTACGAGCAGTACTTC
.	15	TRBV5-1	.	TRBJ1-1	CASSRHGLSNTEAFF	TGCGCCAGCAGCAGACATGGGCTGTCGAACACTGAAGCTTTCTTT
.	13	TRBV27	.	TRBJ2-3	CASSLALAAWQYF	TGTGCCAGCAGTTTGGCTCTAGCAGCTTGGCAGTATTTT
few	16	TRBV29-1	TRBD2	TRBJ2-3	CSVGAILAGRTDTQYF	TGCAGCGTTGGAGCTATATTAGCGGGGCGCACAGATACGCAGTATTTT
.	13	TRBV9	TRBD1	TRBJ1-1	CASRGTGGYEAFF	TGTGCCAGCAGGGGGACAGGGGGGTATGAAGCTTTCTTT
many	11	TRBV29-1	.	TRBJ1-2	CSVLQGIGYTF	TGCAGCGTTCTACAGGGAATCGGCTACACCTTC
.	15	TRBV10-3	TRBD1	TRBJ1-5	CATQSWGQGNQPQHF	TGTGCCACTCAGAGTTGGGGACAGGGCAATCAGCCCCAGCATTTT
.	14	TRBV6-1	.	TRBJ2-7	CASSAREPSGEQYF	TGTGCCAGCAGTGCCAGGGAACCCTCCGGCGAGCAGTACTTC
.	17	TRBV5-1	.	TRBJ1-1	CASRPDREGGMNTEAFF	TGCGCCAGCAGACCCGACCGGGAGGGGGGGATGAACACTGAAGCTTTCTTT
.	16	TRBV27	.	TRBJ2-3	CASSLSMGHWRDTQYF	TGTGCCAGCAGTTTATCGATGGGACATTGGCGTGATACGCAGTATTTT
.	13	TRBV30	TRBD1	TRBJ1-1	CAWSVQGATEAFF	TGTGCCTGGAGTGTACAGGGGGCCACTGAAGCTTTCTTT
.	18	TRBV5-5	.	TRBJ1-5	CASSLESAEFYSNQPQHF	TGTGCCAGCAGCTTGGAATCGGCGGAGTTCTATAGCAATCAGCCCCAGCATTTT
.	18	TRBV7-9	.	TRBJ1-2	CASSPLGGRVRSVYGYTF	TGTGCCAGCAGCCCCCTCGGAGGTCGTGTGCGTTCGGTCTATGGCTACACCTTC
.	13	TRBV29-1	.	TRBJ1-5	CSVSSRSNQPQHF	TGCAGCGTTTCTAGTCGTAGCAATCAGCCCCAGCATTTT
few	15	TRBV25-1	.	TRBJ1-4	CASSEYGGGVEKLFF	TGTGCCAGCAGTGAATACGGGGGGGGCGTGGAAAAACTGTTTTTT
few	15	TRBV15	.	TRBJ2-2	CATSRVPANTGELFF	TGTGCCACCAGCAGAGTCCCGGCGAACACCGGGGAGCTGTTTTTT
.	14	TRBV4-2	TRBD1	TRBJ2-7	CASSQVRTGDEQYF	TGTGCCAGCAGCCAAGTGCGGACAGGGGACGAGCAGTACTTC
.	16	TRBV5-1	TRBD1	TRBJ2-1	CASSSGQGRWGNEQFF	TGCGCCAGCAGCTCGGGACAGGGACGATGGGGGAATGAGCAGTTCTTC
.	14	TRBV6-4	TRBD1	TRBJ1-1	CASSSDRGNTEAFF	TGTGCCAGCAGTTCAGACAGGGGGAACACTGAAGCTTTCTTT
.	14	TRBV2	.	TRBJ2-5	CASRRTEGSETQYF	TGTGCCAGCAGACGGACCGAGGGTAGCGAGACCCAGTACTTC
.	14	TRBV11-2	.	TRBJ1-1	CASSLFTGNTEAFF	TGTGCCAGCAGCTTATTTACGGGGAACACTGAAGCTTTCTTT
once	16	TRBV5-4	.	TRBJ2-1	CASSLSGGVSYNEQFF	TGTGCCAGCAGCTTGAGTGGCGGGGTATCCTACAATGAGCAGTTCTTC
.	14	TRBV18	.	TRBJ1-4	CASSPDRKNEKLFF	TGTGCCAGCTCACCAGACAGAAAGAATGAAAAACTGTTTTTT
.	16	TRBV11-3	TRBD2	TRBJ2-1	CASSLDLAGGRPEQFF	TGTGCCAGCAGCTTAGATCTAGCGGGGGGACGTCCTGAGCAGTTCTTC
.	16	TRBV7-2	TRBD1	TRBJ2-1	CASSLLGTDWGNEQFF	TGTGCCAGCAGCTTACTAGGGACAGATTGGGGGAATGAGCAGTTCTTC
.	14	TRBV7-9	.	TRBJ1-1	CASSPSQVRPEAFF	TGTGCCAGCAGCCCGAGTCAAGTGCGGCCTGAAGCTTTCTTT
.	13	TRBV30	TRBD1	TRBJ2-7	CAWSPGQNYEQYF	TGTGCCTGGAGTCCGGGACAGAATTACGAGCAGTACTTC
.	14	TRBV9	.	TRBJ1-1	CASSVAGANTEAFF	TGTGCCAGCAGCGTAGCAGGGGCTAACACTGAAGCTTTCTTT
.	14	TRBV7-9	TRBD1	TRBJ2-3	CASSLNRGPDTQYF	TGTGCCAGCAGCCTAAACAGGGGGCCAGATACGCAGTATTTT
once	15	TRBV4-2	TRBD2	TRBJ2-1	CASSPSGGRFEEQFF	TGTGCCAGCAGCCCAAGCGGGGGGCGATTCGAAGAGCAGTTCTTC
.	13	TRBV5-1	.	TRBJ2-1	CASSSAGYNEQFF	TGCGCCAGCAGCTCCGCGGGATACAATGAGCAGTTCTTC